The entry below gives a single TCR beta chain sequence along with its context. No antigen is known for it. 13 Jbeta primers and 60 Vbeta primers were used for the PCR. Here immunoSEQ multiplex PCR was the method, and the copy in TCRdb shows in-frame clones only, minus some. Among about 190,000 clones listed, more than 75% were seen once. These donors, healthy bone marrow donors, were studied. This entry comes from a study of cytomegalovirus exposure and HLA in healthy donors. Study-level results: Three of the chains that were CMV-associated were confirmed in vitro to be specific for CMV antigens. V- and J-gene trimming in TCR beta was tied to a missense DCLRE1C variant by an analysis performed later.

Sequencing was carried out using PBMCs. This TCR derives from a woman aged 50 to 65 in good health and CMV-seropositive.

This chain's CDR3 is CSVVSGGAGSNEKLFF. Here the CDR3 DNA reads TGCAGCGTTGTATCAGGGGGCGCAGGGTCTAATGAAAAACTGTTTTTT. The chain has TRBV29-1 and TRBJ1-4; 8 bases are shared with TRBD1. The CDR3 sequence is 16 residues long. Germline CDR1 reads SQVTM; CDR2 reads ANQGSEA. The ends lost 4 bases at V and 3 bases at J; junction bases unmatched: 10.